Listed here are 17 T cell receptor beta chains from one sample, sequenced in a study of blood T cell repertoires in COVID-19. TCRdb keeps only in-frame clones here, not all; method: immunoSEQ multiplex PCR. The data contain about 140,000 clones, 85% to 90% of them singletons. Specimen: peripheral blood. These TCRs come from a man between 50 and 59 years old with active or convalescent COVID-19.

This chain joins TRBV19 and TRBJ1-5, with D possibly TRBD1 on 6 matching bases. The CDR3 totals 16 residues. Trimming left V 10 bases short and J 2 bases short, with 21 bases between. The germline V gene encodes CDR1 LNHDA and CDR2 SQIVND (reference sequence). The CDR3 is CATSTRGRGGNQPQHF. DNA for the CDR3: TGTGCCACCTCGACAAGGGGGAGGGGGGGCAATCAGCCCCAGCATTTT. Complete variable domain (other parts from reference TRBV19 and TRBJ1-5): DGGITQSPKYLFRKEGQNVTLSCEQNLNHDAMYWYRQDPGQGLRLIYYSQIVNDFQKGDIAEGYSVSREKKESFPLTVTSAQKNPTAFYLCATSTRGRGGNQPQHFGDGTRLSIL.

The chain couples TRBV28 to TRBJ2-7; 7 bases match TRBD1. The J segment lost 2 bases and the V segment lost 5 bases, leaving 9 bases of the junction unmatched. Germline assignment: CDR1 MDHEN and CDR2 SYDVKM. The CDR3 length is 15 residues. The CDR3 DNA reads TGTGCCAGCAGTCCCCCACAGGGGTTTACCTACGAGCAGTACTTC. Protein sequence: CASSPPQGFTYEQYF.

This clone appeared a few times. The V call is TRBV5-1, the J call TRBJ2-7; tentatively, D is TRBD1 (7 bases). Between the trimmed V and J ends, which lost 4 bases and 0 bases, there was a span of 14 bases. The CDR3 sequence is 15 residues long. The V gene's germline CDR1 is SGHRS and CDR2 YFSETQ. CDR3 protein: CASSQGDGGSYEQYF. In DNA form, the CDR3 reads TGCGCCAGCAGCCAGGGGGACGGGGGCTCCTACGAGCAGTACTTC.

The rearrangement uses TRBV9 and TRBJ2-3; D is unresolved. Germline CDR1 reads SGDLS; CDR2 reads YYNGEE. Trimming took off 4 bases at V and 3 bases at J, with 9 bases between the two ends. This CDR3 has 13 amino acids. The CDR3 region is CASSMIGTDTQYF. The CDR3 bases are TGTGCCAGCAGCATGATCGGGACAGATACGCAGTATTTT.

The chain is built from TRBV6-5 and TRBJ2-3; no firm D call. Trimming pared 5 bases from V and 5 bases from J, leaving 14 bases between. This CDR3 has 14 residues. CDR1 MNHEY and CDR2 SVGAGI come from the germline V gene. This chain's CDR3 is CASSLRARKDTQYF. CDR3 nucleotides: TGTGCCAGCAGTCTCCGTGCTAGGAAAGATACGCAGTATTTT.

CDR3 nucleotide sequence: TGTGCCAGCAAGGCAGGGGGCCCCGGGGAGCTGTTTTTT. Translated: CASKAGGPGELFF. This chain joins TRBV28 and TRBJ2-2; 8 nucleotides match TRBD1. V shed 7 bases and J 6 bases; nucleotides not matched to a gene: 4. The germline V gene encodes CDR1 MDHEN and CDR2 SYDVKM. The CDR3 covers 13 residues.

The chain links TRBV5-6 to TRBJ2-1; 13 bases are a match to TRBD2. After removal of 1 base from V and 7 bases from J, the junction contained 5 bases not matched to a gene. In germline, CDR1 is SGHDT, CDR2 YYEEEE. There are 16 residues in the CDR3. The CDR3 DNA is TGTGCCAGCAGCTTGCGACTAGCGGGAGGAAGGAATGAGCAGTTCTTC. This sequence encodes CASSLRLAGGRNEQFF.

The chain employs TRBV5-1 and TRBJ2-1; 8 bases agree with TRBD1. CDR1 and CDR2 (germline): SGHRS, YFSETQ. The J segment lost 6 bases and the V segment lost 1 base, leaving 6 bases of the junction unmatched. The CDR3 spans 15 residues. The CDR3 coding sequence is TGCGCCAGCAGCTTGTTCGGACAGGGTATCAATGAGCAGTTCTTC. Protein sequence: CASSLFGQGINEQFF.

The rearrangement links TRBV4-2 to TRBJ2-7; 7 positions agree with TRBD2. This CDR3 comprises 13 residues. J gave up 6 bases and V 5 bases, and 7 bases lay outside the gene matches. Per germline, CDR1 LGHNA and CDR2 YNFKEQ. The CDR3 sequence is CASSAGDLGEQYF. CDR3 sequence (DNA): TGTGCCAGCAGCGCGGGGGATTTGGGCGAGCAGTACTTC.

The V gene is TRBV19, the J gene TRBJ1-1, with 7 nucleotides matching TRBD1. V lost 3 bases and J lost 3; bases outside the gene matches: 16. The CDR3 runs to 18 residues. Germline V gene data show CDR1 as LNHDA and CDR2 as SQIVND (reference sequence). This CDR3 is CASSISQGRHRRYTEAFF. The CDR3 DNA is TGTGCCAGTAGTATTTCACAGGGGCGCCACCGGCGGTACACTGAAGCTTTCTTT.

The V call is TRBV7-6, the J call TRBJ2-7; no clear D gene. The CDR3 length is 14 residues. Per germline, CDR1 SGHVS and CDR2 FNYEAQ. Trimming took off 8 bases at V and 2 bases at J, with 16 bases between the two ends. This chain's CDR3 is CASSEDSQTYEQYF. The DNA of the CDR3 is TGTGCCAGCTCCGAGGATAGCCAAACCTACGAGCAGTACTTC.

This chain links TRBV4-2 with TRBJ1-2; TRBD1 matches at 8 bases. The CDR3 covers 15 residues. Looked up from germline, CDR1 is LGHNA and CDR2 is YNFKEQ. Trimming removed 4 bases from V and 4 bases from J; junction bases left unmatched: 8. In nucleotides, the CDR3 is TGTGCCAGCAGCCCCCGGACAGGGAGTGCCTATGGCTACACCTTC. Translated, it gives CASSPRTGSAYGYTF.

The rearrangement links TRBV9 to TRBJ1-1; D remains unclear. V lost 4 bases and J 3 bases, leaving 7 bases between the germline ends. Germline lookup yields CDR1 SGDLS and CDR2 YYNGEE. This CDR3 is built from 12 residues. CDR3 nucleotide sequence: TGTGCCAGCAGCCCCCAGGACACTGAAGCTTTCTTT. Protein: CASSPQDTEAFF. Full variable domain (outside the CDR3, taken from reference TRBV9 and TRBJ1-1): DSGVTQTPKHLITATGQRVTLRCSPRSGDLSVYWYQQSLDQGLQFLIQYYNGEERAKGNILERFSAQQFPDLHSELNLSSLELGDSALYFCASSPQDTEAFFGQGTRLTVV.

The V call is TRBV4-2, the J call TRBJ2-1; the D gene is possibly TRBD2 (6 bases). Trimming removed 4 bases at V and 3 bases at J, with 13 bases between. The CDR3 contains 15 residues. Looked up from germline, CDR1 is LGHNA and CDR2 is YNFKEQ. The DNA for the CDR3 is TGTGCCAGCAGCCCGGGAGAAAGGGGCTACAATGAGCAGTTCTTC. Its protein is CASSPGERGYNEQFF.

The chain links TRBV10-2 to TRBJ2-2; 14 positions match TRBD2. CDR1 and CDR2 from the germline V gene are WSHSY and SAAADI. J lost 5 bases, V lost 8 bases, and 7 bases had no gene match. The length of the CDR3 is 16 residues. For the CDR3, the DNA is TGCGCCAGCCGACTAGCGGGGGGGGCAGGGACCGGGGAGCTGTTTTTT. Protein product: CASRLAGGAGTGELFF.

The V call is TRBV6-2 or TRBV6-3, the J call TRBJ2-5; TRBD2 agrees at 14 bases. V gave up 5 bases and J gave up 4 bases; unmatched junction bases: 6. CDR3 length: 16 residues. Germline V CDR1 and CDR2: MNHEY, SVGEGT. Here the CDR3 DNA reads TGTGCCAGCAGTCTGACTAGCGGGAGGGAAAGAGAGACCCAGTACTTC. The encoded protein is CASSLTSGRERETQYF.

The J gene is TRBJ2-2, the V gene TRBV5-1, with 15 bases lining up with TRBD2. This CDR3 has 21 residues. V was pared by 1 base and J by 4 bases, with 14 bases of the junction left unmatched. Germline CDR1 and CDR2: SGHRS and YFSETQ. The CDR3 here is CASSLTPGLAGGISVTGELFF. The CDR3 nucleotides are TGCGCCAGCAGCTTGACACCGGGACTAGCGGGAGGAATCTCGGTCACCGGGGAGCTGTTTTTT. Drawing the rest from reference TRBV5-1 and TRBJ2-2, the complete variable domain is KAGVTQTPRYLIKTRGQQVTLSCSPISGHRSVSWYQQTPGQGLQFLFEYFSETQRNKGNFPGRFSGRQFSNSRSEMNVSTLELGDSALYLCASSLTPGLAGGISVTGELFFGEGSRLTVL.